A single sample gave rise to the 20 T cell receptor beta chains below, sequenced in a study of CD8+ T cells in alopecia areata. Reverse transcribed after extraction, RNA yielded cDNA as the sequencing template. Some clones are missing from TCRdb's copy, which holds only in-frame ones; the method was immunoSEQ multiplex PCR. The table includes 150,000 or so clones, about three fifths detected once. The sample was CD4+ T cells sorted from blood. All receptors derive from a human donor in good health.

The genes are TRBV23-1 and TRBJ2-2; no firm D call. TRBV23-1 is recorded as an ORF, its role being uncertain. This CDR3 spans 18 amino acids. The V gene lost 0 bases and the J gene lost 6 bases, with 20 bases spanning the gap. CDR3 loop: CASSQSPSAYSRSGELFF. The CDR3 DNA reads TGCGCCAGCAGTCAATCCCCCTCGGCGTACAGCAGGTCCGGGGAGCTGTTTTTT.

The chain couples TRBV29-1 to TRBJ1-1; no reliable D call. This CDR3 has 11 amino acids. Germline CDR1 SQVTM, CDR2 ANQGSEA. Trimming stripped 4 bases from V and 3 bases from J, with 6 bases between. The CDR3 spells CSVVTYTEAFF. The CDR3 DNA is TGCAGCGTTGTGACCTACACTGAAGCTTTCTTT.

This chain links TRBV28 with TRBJ2-7; D is ambiguous. The ends were cut back, 2 bases at V and 2 bases at J, with 13 bases in the middle. Germline V CDR1 and CDR2: MDHEN, SYDVKM. This CDR3 has 15 residues. CDR3 sequence: CASSLLPQSTYEQYF. CDR3 DNA sequence: TGTGCCAGCAGTTTACTCCCCCAGTCAACCTACGAGCAGTACTTC.

This clone was recorded a few times. The chain carries TRBV30 and TRBJ1-3, with no clear D. Per the germline V gene, CDR1 is GTSNPN and CDR2 is SVGIG (reference sequence). V lost 6 bases and J lost 4, with 10 bases in between. The CDR3 spans 12 residues. The CDR3 DNA is TGTGCCTGCGATCCGGGGGGAAACACCATATATTTT. Translation gives CACDPGGNTIYF.

The rearrangement links TRBV29-1 to TRBJ2-3; 9 positions agree with TRBD1. This CDR3 has 14 amino acids. Germline values: CDR1 SQVTM, CDR2 ANQGSEA. After removal of 7 bases from V and 4 bases from J, the junction contained 9 bases not matched to a gene. The DNA of the CDR3 is TGCAGCGCAGTGCCGGGACAGGGCCCAGATACGCAGTATTTT. Translation gives CSAVPGQGPDTQYF.

The chain has TRBV7-9 and TRBJ2-2; D not certain. This CDR3 is 13 amino acids long. Germline CDR1 and CDR2: SEHNR and FQNEAQ (reference sequence). Trimming pared 5 bases from V and 5 bases from J, leaving 9 bases between. This chain's CDR3 is CASSQTETGELFF. The CDR3 DNA reads as TGTGCCAGCAGCCAAACAGAGACCGGGGAGCTGTTTTTT.

The chain joins TRBV29-1 to TRBJ1-2; maybe TRBD1 (5 bases). V gave up 5 bases and J gave up 5 bases, with 12 bases separating them. The CDR3 is 12 residues long. Germline V CDR1 and CDR2: SQVTM, ANQGSEA. CDR3 amino acids: CSVPGILYGYTF. Written as DNA, the CDR3 is TGCAGCGTTCCAGGGATCTTATATGGCTACACCTTC.

This clone showed up just a few times. This chain connects TRBV28 to TRBJ1-2; no definite D call. Germline CDR1 reads MDHEN; CDR2 reads SYDVKM. The V gene lost 7 bases and the J gene lost 4 bases, with 10 bases spanning the gap. The CDR3 is 12 residues long. This CDR3 reads CASTPWSYGYTF. CDR3 DNA: TGTGCCAGCACCCCTTGGAGCTATGGCTACACCTTC.

The chain has TRBV29-1 and TRBJ2-5, with a weak D call TRBD2 (7 bases). The CDR3 loop spans 12 amino acids. V lost 6 bases to trimming and J lost 5 bases, with 13 bases between them. Per the germline V gene, CDR1 is SQVTM and CDR2 is ANQGSEA. CDR3 DNA: TGCAGCGTCGAACAGGGAGGGGAGACCCAGTACTTC. Amino acid sequence: CSVEQGGETQYF.

The chain is built from TRBV30 and TRBJ2-2; no definite D call. This CDR3 has 11 residues. Germline CDR1 is GTSNPN and CDR2 is SVGIG (reference sequence). V was clipped by 1 base and J by 7 bases, with 4 bases between them. CDR3 DNA sequence: TGTGCCTGGAGTGGGTACGGGGAGCTGTTTTTT. Protein product: CAWSGYGELFF. Using reference TRBV30 and TRBJ2-2 for the parts outside the CDR3, the full variable domain is SQTIHQWPATLVQPVGSPLSLECTVEGTSNPNLYWYRQAAGRGLQLLFYSVGIGQISSEVPQNLSASRPQDRQFILSSKKLLLSDSGFYLCAWSGYGELFFGEGSRLTVL.

V usage is TRBV11-1 and J usage is TRBJ2-7; D ambiguous. The CDR3 runs to 13 residues. Between the trimmed V and J ends, which lost 2 bases and 1 base, there was a span of 6 bases. Germline V lookup: CDR1 SGHAT, CDR2 FQDESV (reference sequence). CDR3 loop: CASSLSPSYEQYF. The CDR3 DNA sequence: TGTGCCAGCAGCTTATCGCCGTCCTACGAGCAGTACTTC.

The V call is TRBV25-1, the J call TRBJ1-4, with TRBD1 matching 10 bases. Per the germline V gene, CDR1 is MGHDK and CDR2 is SYGVNS. The CDR3 covers 17 residues. Germline trimming cut 1 base from V and 7 bases from J; bases unmatched to any gene: 9. This CDR3 reads CASSEWGDRGRSEKLFF. Here the CDR3 DNA reads TGTGCCAGCAGTGAATGGGGGGACAGGGGCAGGAGTGAAAAACTGTTTTTT.

This sequence joins TRBV9 and TRBJ2-1; D gene unclear. The CDR3 is 13 amino acids. Per the germline V gene, CDR1 is SGDLS and CDR2 is YYNGEE. The germline V and J ends were trimmed by 3 bases and 7 bases, with 11 bases remaining between them. In DNA form, the CDR3 reads TGTGCCAGCAGCGGCGTCCGGAGAAATGAGCAGTTCTTC. Its translation: CASSGVRRNEQFF. Supplemented by reference TRBV9 and TRBJ2-1, the full variable domain reads DSGVTQTPKHLITATGQRVTLRCSPRSGDLSVYWYQQSLDQGLQFLIQYYNGEERAKGNILERFSAQQFPDLHSELNLSSLELGDSALYFCASSGVRRNEQFFGPGTRLTVL.

This clone was seen a handful of times. The V call is TRBV30, the J call TRBJ1-1; D is perhaps TRBD1 (6 bases). The V and J ends lost 5 bases and 4 bases respectively, with 11 bases between them. Germline V CDR1 and CDR2: GTSNPN, SVGIG (reference sequence). The CDR3 consists of 12 residues. This chain's CDR3 is CAWVQGRTEAFF. CDR3 coding DNA: TGTGCCTGGGTACAGGGACGCACTGAAGCTTTCTTT.

This clone was counted only a few times. This rearrangement joins TRBV29-1 to TRBJ1-3; TRBD1 might be the D (6 bases). The germline V gene has CDR1 SQVTM and CDR2 ANQGSEA. The CDR3 is made up of 14 amino acids. The ends were cut back, 6 bases at V and 2 bases at J, with 14 bases in the middle. The CDR3 sequence: CSVDQGRAGNTIYF. As DNA, the CDR3 is TGCAGCGTCGACCAGGGGAGGGCTGGAAACACCATATATTTT.

V is TRBV15 and J is TRBJ2-5, with 7 bases identical to TRBD1. This CDR3 contains 15 residues. Germline loops: CDR1 LNHNV, CDR2 YYDKDF (reference sequence). Trimming removed 5 bases from V and 4 bases from J; junction bases left unmatched: 10. CDR3 loop: CATSPHAGTAETQYF. The CDR3 region has the DNA TGTGCCACCAGCCCCCACGCCGGGACAGCAGAGACCCAGTACTTC. The full variable domain, completed using reference TRBV15 and TRBJ2-5, is DAMVIQNPRYQVTQFGKPVTLSCSQTLNHNVMYWYQQKSSQAPKLLFHYYDKDFNNEADTPDNFQSRRPNTSFCFLDIRSPGLGDTAMYLCATSPHAGTAETQYFGPGTRLLVL.

The chain couples TRBV4-1 to TRBJ2-7; 10 bases match TRBD2. J gave up 3 bases and V 0 bases, and 5 bases lay outside the gene matches. Germline values: CDR1 MGHRA, CDR2 YSYEKL. The length of the CDR3 is 16 residues. Here the CDR3 reads CASSQDWASGGYEQYF. The CDR3 region has the DNA TGCGCCAGCAGCCAAGATTGGGCTAGCGGGGGCTACGAGCAGTACTTC.

In its sample, this clone was seen a few times. The chain couples TRBV9 to TRBJ2-5; 7 nucleotides line up with TRBD1. Germline CDR1 and CDR2: SGDLS and YYNGEE. V lost 4 bases and J lost 5; bases outside the gene matches: 8. This CDR3 is 14 amino acids long. DNA for the CDR3: TGTGCCAGCAGCATTACAACAGGGGAGGAGACCCAGTACTTC. As protein: CASSITTGEETQYF.

This clone was seen ten or more times. The V and J genes are TRBV27 and TRBJ2-2; possible D gene TRBD2, 6 bases. The length of the CDR3 is 18 residues. Germline-derived CDR1 and CDR2 are MNHEY and SMNVEV (reference sequence). With 5 bases removed from V and 0 bases from J, the gap between germline ends came to 19 bases. DNA for the CDR3: TGTGCCAGCAGTCCGAGACTAAGCGGGTACGCGAACACCGGGGAGCTGTTTTTT. Its translation: CASSPRLSGYANTGELFF.

V usage is TRBV30 and J usage is TRBJ1-1; D is unresolved. V lost 1 base and J 1 base, leaving 7 bases between the germline ends. CDR1 GTSNPN and CDR2 SVGIG come from the germline V gene (reference sequence). The CDR3 extends over 13 amino acids. CDR3 in DNA: TGTGCCTGGAGTGCCGGCTCGAACACTGAAGCTTTCTTT. This encodes CAWSAGSNTEAFF.